The 3 T cell receptor beta chains given below trace back to one sample, sequenced in a study of blood T cell repertoires in COVID-19. Some clones are missing from TCRdb's copy, which holds only in-frame ones; the method was immunoSEQ multiplex PCR. The repertoire has about 57,000 clones, more than 75% of them found once; the top ten carry around 22%. Sequenced input: peripheral blood. The receptors were gathered from a woman aged 55-70 years with acute or convalescent COVID-19.

The chain recombines TRBV6-1 with TRBJ1-5; 9 positions match TRBD1. Germline CDR1 is MNHNS and CDR2 is SASEGT. V lost 3 bases and J lost 2; bases outside the gene matches: 2. The CDR3 consists of 15 residues. CDR3 sequence reads: CASSETGGGNQPQHF. CDR3 DNA sequence: TGTGCCAGCAGTGAGACAGGGGGAGGCAATCAGCCCCAGCATTTT.

With regard to this clone: Other DNA sequences in the sample encode the same CDR3. This rearrangement joins TRBV27 to TRBJ2-2, with a possible D match to TRBD1 (6 bases). The V gene's germline CDR1 is MNHEY and CDR2 SMNVEV (reference sequence). The CDR3 totals 14 residues. Trimming shortened V by 3 bases and J by 3 bases, and 8 bases separated the two germline ends. The CDR3 region has the DNA TGTGCCAGCAGTTTGACAGGATACACCGGGGAGCTGTTTTTT. Amino acids: CASSLTGYTGELFF.

The V call is TRBV10-3, the J call TRBJ2-1; 10 nucleotides align to TRBD2. The CDR3 totals 15 residues. Trimming at V came to 8 bases and at J to 7 bases, leaving 11 bases not matched to a gene. Germline V gene sequence: CDR1 ENHRY, CDR2 SYGVKD. CDR3 coding DNA: TGTGCCATCGGAGCTAGCGGGGGCCGGGTGAATGAGCAGTTCTTC. It codes for CAIGASGGRVNEQFF.